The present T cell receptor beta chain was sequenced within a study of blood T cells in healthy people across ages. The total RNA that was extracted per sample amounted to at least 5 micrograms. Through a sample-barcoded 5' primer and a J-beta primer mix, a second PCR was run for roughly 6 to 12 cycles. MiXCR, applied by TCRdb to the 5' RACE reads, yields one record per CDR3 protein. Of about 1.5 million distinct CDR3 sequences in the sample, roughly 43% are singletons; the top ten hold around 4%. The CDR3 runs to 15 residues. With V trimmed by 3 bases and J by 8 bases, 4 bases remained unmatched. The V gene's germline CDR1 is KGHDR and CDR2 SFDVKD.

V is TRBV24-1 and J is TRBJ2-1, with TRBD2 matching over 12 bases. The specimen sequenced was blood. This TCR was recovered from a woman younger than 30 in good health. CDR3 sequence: CATSDGLAGLHEQFF. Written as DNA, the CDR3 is TGTGCCACCAGTGATGGACTAGCGGGGTTACATGAGCAGTTCTTC.